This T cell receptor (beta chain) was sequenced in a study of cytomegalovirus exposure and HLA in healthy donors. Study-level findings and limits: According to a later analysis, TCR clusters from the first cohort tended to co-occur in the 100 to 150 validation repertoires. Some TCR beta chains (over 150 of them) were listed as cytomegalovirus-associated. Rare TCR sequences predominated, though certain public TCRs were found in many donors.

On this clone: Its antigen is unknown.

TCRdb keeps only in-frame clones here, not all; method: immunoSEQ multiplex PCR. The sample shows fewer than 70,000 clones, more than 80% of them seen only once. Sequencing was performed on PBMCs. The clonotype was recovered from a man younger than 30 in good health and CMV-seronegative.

CDR3 in DNA: TGTGCCAGCAGGTCCGCCAGGGGGTCGGGCGAGCAGTACTTC. Its protein product is CASRSARGSGEQYF. V is TRBV5-4 and J is TRBJ2-7; TRBD1 agrees at 7 bases. V shed 5 bases, J shed 6 bases, and the junction held 11 bases outside the gene matches. The CDR3 consists of 14 residues. Per germline, CDR1 SGHNT and CDR2 YYREEE (reference sequence).